This passage covers 10 T cell receptor beta chains from one sample sequenced in a study of blood T cell repertoires in COVID-19 (dated by TCRdb to between 2020 and 2021). Library preparation employed the immunoSEQ multiplex PCR assay. TCRdb holds this immuneACCESS table with in-frame rearrangements only. Some clones are missing; in checked studies, unresolved V genes explain under half, and the rest has no known cause. For this sample there are about 200,000 clones; 65% to 85% appear just once. In total, the top ten clones hold roughly a tenth of the sample. Sequencing was carried out using peripheral blood. The receptors shown here come from a woman older than 75 with acute or convalescent COVID-19.

The chain links TRBV18 to TRBJ1-1; 9 nucleotides align to TRBD1. The CDR3 is 14 residues long. Looked up from germline, CDR1 is KGHSH and CDR2 is LQKENI. The V and J ends lost 7 bases and 1 base, in that order; junction bases with no gene match: 4. The CDR3 DNA reads TGTGCCAGCTACGGGACAGGGAGGAACACTGAAGCTTTCTTT. Translation: CASYGTGRNTEAFF.

This clone was detected only once. The V gene is TRBV28, the J gene TRBJ2-1; D is unresolved. The CDR3 has 15 amino acids. Trimming took off 1 base at V and 3 bases at J, with 10 bases between the two ends. Germline V gene data show CDR1 as MDHEN and CDR2 as SYDVKM. The CDR3 DNA is TGTGCCAGCAGTTTATCGGTCGGAGACTACAATGAGCAGTTCTTC. Residues: CASSLSVGDYNEQFF.

The chain has TRBV11-3 and TRBJ1-2; 10 bases map to TRBD1. Losses at the gene ends were 5 bases for V and 3 bases for J; bases not matched to a gene: 12. CDR3 length: 17 residues. Per germline, CDR1 SGHNT and CDR2 YENEEA. The CDR3 DNA follows: TGTGCCAGCAGCACAGAGAGCTGGGACAGGGGAGACTATGGCTACACCTTC. It codes for CASSTESWDRGDYGYTF.

The V and J genes are TRBV10-1 and TRBJ1-1, with 8 bases lining up with TRBD1. V shed 2 bases, J shed 0 bases, and the junction held 11 bases outside the gene matches. Germline lookup yields CDR1 WNHNN and CDR2 SYGVQD (reference sequence). The CDR3 has 18 residues. The chain's CDR3 is CASSETRTGPPMNTEAFF. The CDR3 nucleotides are TGCGCCAGCAGTGAGACCCGGACAGGGCCTCCAATGAACACTGAAGCTTTCTTT.

V is TRBV10-3 and J is TRBJ2-7, with 11 bases identical to TRBD1. From germline, CDR1 is ENHRY and CDR2 SYGVKD. Germline trimming cut 4 bases from V and 5 bases from J; bases unmatched to any gene: 4. The CDR3 has 14 residues. Here the CDR3 reads CAISAGTGGDEQYF. In DNA, the CDR3 is TGTGCCATCAGTGCCGGGACAGGGGGTGACGAGCAGTACTTC.

The chain is built from TRBV4-3 and TRBJ2-3; 13 nucleotides agree with TRBD2. This CDR3 region has 14 residues. Per germline, CDR1 LGHNA and CDR2 YSLEER. Trimming removed 6 bases from V and 9 bases from J; junction bases left unmatched: 6. The CDR3, as DNA: TGCGCCAGCAGTACTAGCGGGGGGGCCACAACGCAGTATTTT. It translates to CASSTSGGATTQYF.

The chain employs TRBV14 and TRBJ1-6; TRBD1 matches 10 bases. The V gene end was trimmed by 5 bases and the J gene end by 7 bases; junction bases not matched to a gene: 5. Germline assignment: CDR1 SGHDN and CDR2 FVKESK. The CDR3 covers 15 residues. Here the CDR3 DNA reads TGTGCCAGCAGCTTGTTGGACAGGGGGAATTCACCCCTCCACTTT. This sequence encodes CASSLLDRGNSPLHF.

CDR3 sequence: CASSHLRGGTEAFF. CDR3 nucleotides: TGTGCCAGCAGCCACCTTCGGGGGGGCACTGAAGCTTTCTTT. V and J are TRBV3-1 (or the pseudogene TRBV3-2) and TRBJ1-1; TRBD1 might be the D (5 bases). V was pared by 3 bases and J by 4 bases, with 12 bases between. This CDR3 has 14 residues. In germline, CDR1 is LGHDT, CDR2 YNNKEL (reference sequence).

V is TRBV11-3 and J is TRBJ2-1, with TRBD2 as a possible D gene (5 bases). Trimming took 8 bases from V and 9 from J, leaving 14 bases between them. Germline values: CDR1 SGHNT, CDR2 YENEEA. The CDR3 runs to 12 residues. The CDR3 reads CASLRVKGEQFF. The CDR3 DNA reads TGTGCCAGCCTGAGGGTCAAGGGTGAGCAGTTCTTC. The full variable domain, in which reference TRBV11-3 and TRBJ2-1 provide the parts outside the CDR3, is EAGVVQSPRYKIIEKKQPVAFWCNPISGHNTLYWYLQNLGQGPELLIRYENEEAVDDSQLPKDRFSAERLKGVDSTLKIQPAELGDSAVYLCASLRVKGEQFFGPGTRLTVL.

This chain uses TRBV30 with TRBJ1-2, with 8 bases aligning to TRBD1. Looked up from germline, CDR1 is GTSNPN and CDR2 is SVGIG (reference sequence). This CDR3 has 13 residues. Unmatched junction bases numbered 5, after V lost 4 bases and J lost 4 bases. CDR3 coding DNA: TGTGCCTGGACCGACAGGGGAGGCTATGGCTACACCTTC. It translates to CAWTDRGGYGYTF.